One sample yielded the 19 T cell receptor beta chains listed below, sequenced in a study of T-cell reconstitution after alpha-beta-depleted transplantation in children. Construction of the TCRbeta library involved unique molecular identifiers. One entry per CDR3 protein results from TCRdb running MiXCR on the PCR reads. Of 500,000 or so distinct CDR3 sequences in the sample, over 25% were seen once. The specimen comprised PBMCs from the stem cell graft donor, sampled from the stem cell graft. The receptors stem from a human donor who donated a stem cell graft to a child with aplastic anemia.

This clonotype has only a few counts. This chain connects TRBV29-1 to TRBJ2-1, with a weak D call TRBD1 (6 bases). Trimming pared 4 bases from V and 7 bases from J, leaving 17 bases between. CDR1 SQVTM and CDR2 ANQGSEA come from the germline V gene. This CDR3 comprises 14 residues. The CDR3 DNA reads as TGCAGCGTTGGGCCAGGCCAGAGGGGGAATGAGCAGTTCTTC. Translation: CSVGPGQRGNEQFF.

The gene calls are TRBV12-3 or TRBV12-4 and TRBJ2-3; the D gene is possibly TRBD2 (6 bases). This CDR3 comprises 15 residues. V shed 8 bases and J shed 9 bases, with 24 bases lying between them. As DNA, the CDR3 is TGTGCCAGCCACAATCGGGCGGAGGGAGTGGGGACGCAGTATTTT. This sequence encodes CASHNRAEGVGTQYF.

As DNA, the CDR3 is TGTGCCAGCAGTGGACTAGCGGCCGTAAGGGATACGCAGTATTTT. It translates to CASSGLAAVRDTQYF. The chain combines TRBV28 with TRBJ2-3, with 10 bases aligning to TRBD2. CDR3 length equals 15 residues. The V gene end was trimmed by 5 bases and the J gene end by 6 bases; junction bases not matched to a gene: 8. CDR1 MDHEN and CDR2 SYDVKM come from the germline V gene. Full variable domain (remainder filled in from reference TRBV28 and TRBJ2-3): DVKVTQSSRYLVKRTGEKVFLECVQDMDHENMFWYRQDPGLGLRLIYFSYDVKMKEKGDIPEGYSVSREKKERFSLILESASTNQTSMYLCASSGLAAVRDTQYFGPGTRLTVL.

This clonotype was seen only a few times. CDR3 region: CSAGLSGAYSYNEQFF. The CDR3 region has the DNA TGCAGTGCTGGGTTGAGCGGAGCCTACTCCTACAATGAGCAGTTCTTC. This chain joins TRBV20-1 and TRBJ2-1; weak D call: TRBD2 (5 bases). CDR3 length: 16 amino acids. Per the germline V gene, CDR1 is DFQATT and CDR2 is SNEGSKA (reference sequence). Trimming shortened V by 5 bases and J by 0 bases, and 17 bases separated the two germline ends.

This clonotype was seen only a few times. CDR3 residues: CASSLVSRHLTNEQFF. The CDR3 region has the DNA TGTGCCAGCAGCTTAGTGAGTCGACACCTGACAAATGAGCAGTTCTTC. The chain carries TRBV7-2 and TRBJ2-1; D gene unclear. Trimming cost V 1 base and J 7 bases, with 17 bases left between them. CDR3 length: 16 amino acids. Germline V CDR1 and CDR2: SGHTA, FQGNSA.

The V gene is TRBV18, the J gene TRBJ2-7; the D is unclear. CDR1 and CDR2 (germline): KGHSH, LQKENI. CDR3 length: 16 residues. The germline V and J ends were trimmed by 1 base and 0 bases, with 13 bases remaining between them. CDR3: CASSPRGVGSSYEQYF. CDR3 DNA: TGTGCCAGCTCACCACGCGGCGTGGGCAGCTCCTACGAGCAGTACTTC.

The rearrangement joins TRBV20-1 to TRBJ2-5, with D possibly being TRBD1 (7 bases). CDR3 length equals 14 residues. Germline CDR1 is DFQATT and CDR2 is SNEGSKA (reference sequence). The V and J ends lost 6 bases and 4 bases respectively, with 18 bases between them. The CDR3 nucleotides read TGCAGTGCAGAGGGGGCTCTGGGGGGAGAGACCCAGTACTTC. It encodes CSAEGALGGETQYF.

V gene TRBV20-1 combines with J gene TRBJ2-5; D perhaps matches TRBD2 (5 bases). Trimming left V 1 base short and J 1 base short, with 19 bases between. The CDR3 runs 17 residues. CDR1 and CDR2 from the germline V gene are DFQATT and SNEGSKA (reference sequence). The CDR3 region is CSARGLALHNTQETQYF. The CDR3 DNA reads as TGCAGTGCTAGAGGGTTAGCGCTTCATAACACCCAAGAGACCCAGTACTTC.

The rearrangement links TRBV7-2 to TRBJ2-1; TRBD2 agrees at 9 bases. This CDR3 region has 15 residues. In germline, CDR1 is SGHTA, CDR2 FQGNSA. The V segment lost 5 bases and the J segment 6 bases; nucleotides outside the gene matches: 8. The CDR3 DNA reads as TGTGCCAGCAGCCCATGGGAAGCGGGAGGCAATGAGCAGTTCTTC. It is translated as CASSPWEAGGNEQFF.

V usage is TRBV4-2 and J usage is TRBJ2-1; 10 nucleotides line up with TRBD2. Trimming cost V 3 bases and J 5 bases; bases outside gene matches: 4. CDR3 length: 15 residues. Germline V CDR1 and CDR2: LGHNA, YNFKEQ. DNA of the CDR3: TGTGCCAGCAGCCACGTGGGACTAGCGCACAATGAGCAGTTCTTC. Protein sequence: CASSHVGLAHNEQFF.

The gene calls are TRBV15 and TRBJ2-1; D is ambiguous. Germline V CDR1 and CDR2: LNHNV, YYDKDF (reference sequence). This CDR3 comprises 14 residues. The V gene lost 1 base and the J gene lost 5 bases, with 9 bases spanning the gap. DNA for the CDR3: TGTGCCACCAGCAGAGCGTGGGAAAACAATGAGCAGTTCTTC. Protein: CATSRAWENNEQFF.

This clonotype was observed at least ten times. The chain has TRBV12-3 or TRBV12-4 and TRBJ2-1, with D possibly TRBD2 on 5 matching bases. V was cut by 3 bases and J by 7 bases, with 7 bases left in between. The length of the CDR3 is 12 residues. The CDR3 here is CASSFRGNEQFF. The CDR3, as DNA: TGTGCCAGCAGTTTTCGGGGTAATGAGCAGTTCTTC.

CDR3: CASRGTRLGPLHF. In DNA, the CDR3 is TGTGCCAGCAGGGGGACACGGCTCGGACCCCTCCACTTT. V usage is TRBV5-6 and J usage is TRBJ1-6; D possibly corresponds to TRBD1 (6 bases). Trimming stripped 5 bases from V and 12 bases from J, with 15 bases between. CDR1 is SGHDT, CDR2 YYEEEE, per germline. The CDR3 length is 13 residues.

The chain has TRBV15 and TRBJ1-2; D not certain. CDR3 length: 12 residues. V was shortened by 0 bases and J by 7 bases, with 6 bases between the two germline ends. Germline CDR1 LNHNV, CDR2 YYDKDF (reference sequence). CDR3 protein: CATSRDRVGYTF. In DNA form, the CDR3 reads TGTGCCACCAGCAGAGACCGGGTTGGCTACACCTTC. Full variable domain (remainder filled in from reference TRBV15 and TRBJ1-2): DAMVIQNPRYQVTQFGKPVTLSCSQTLNHNVMYWYQQKSSQAPKLLFHYYDKDFNNEADTPDNFQSRRPNTSFCFLDIRSPGLGDTAMYLCATSRDRVGYTFGSGTRLTVV.

This clonotype has more than one count but fewer than ten. V and J are TRBV7-8 and TRBJ2-7; D uncertain. Trimming removed 1 base from V and 2 bases from J, with 6 bases in between. CDR3 length: 13 amino acids. CDR1 and CDR2 from the germline V gene are SGHVS and FQNEAQ. In nucleotides, the CDR3 is TGTGCCAGCAGCTTAGATGGCCCCTACGAGCAGTACGTC. The encoded protein is CASSLDGPYEQYV.

This clonotype came up a few times. This chain connects TRBV20-1 to TRBJ1-6; 8 positions agree with TRBD1. This CDR3 is built from 16 residues. Germline lookup yields CDR1 DFQATT and CDR2 SNEGSKA (reference sequence). Germline trimming cut 3 bases from V and 3 bases from J; bases unmatched to any gene: 7. CDR3 DNA: TGCAGTGCTAGGTTGGACAGGGCAATCTATAATTCACCCCTCCACTTT. This gives the protein CSARLDRAIYNSPLHF.

This clonotype was observed a handful of times. The rearrangement uses TRBV7-2 and TRBJ2-7, with D uncertain. This CDR3 is built from 14 residues. Looked up from germline, CDR1 is SGHTA and CDR2 is FQGNSA. V was shortened by 3 bases and J by 5 bases, with 14 bases between the two germline ends. CDR3 sequence (DNA): TGTGCCAGCAGCTTGGTGGGTAGAACTAACGAGCAGTACGTC. This translates into CASSLVGRTNEQYV.

This clonotype has more than one count but fewer than ten. The chain has TRBV6-1 and TRBJ2-3; D might be TRBD1 or TRBD2, each matching 5 bases. CDR1 MNHNS and CDR2 SASEGT come from the germline V gene. The CDR3 has 15 amino acids. V shed 6 bases and J shed 4 bases, with 17 bases lying between them. The CDR3 sequence is CASRGHTGSPDTQYF. CDR3 DNA: TGTGCCAGCAGAGGACATACGGGGTCTCCAGATACGCAGTATTTT.

This clonotype was seen more than once but under ten times. The chain couples TRBV7-2 to TRBJ1-2; 7 bases agree with TRBD1. Germline values: CDR1 SGHTA, CDR2 FQGNSA. The CDR3 covers 12 residues. The V segment lost 3 bases and the J segment 11 bases; nucleotides outside the gene matches: 6. CDR3 region: CASSFHQGGYTF. The CDR3 coding sequence is TGTGCCAGCAGCTTTCATCAGGGGGGTTACACCTTC.